The rows below give T cell receptor beta chains drawn from one sample of a study of early T cells in non-severe SARS-CoV-2 infection. MiXCR, run by TCRdb on the 5' RACE reads, gives a single entry per CDR3 protein. Counted here are around 99,000 distinct CDR3 sequences, around 10% occurring once; the ten biggest clones make up under 9%. Source material: whole blood. These receptors were obtained from an adult who was a healthcare worker with PCR-confirmed SARS-CoV-2 infection or an uninfected control (not recorded which). Each CDR3 is given with its conserved first and last residue. A D gene is named only where the DNA matches it firmly. Not every row has a clone size; where given, it reads once, few, many or a size class.

>TRBJ2-5|TRBV9|.|17|.
CASPARERKGFGETQYF
TGTGCCAGCCCTGCTCGGGAGAGGAAGGGCTTCGGGGAGACCCAGTACTTC
>TRBJ2-1|TRBV20-1|.|12|many
CSATPRGARQFF
TGCAGTGCTACTCCGCGGGGAGCCCGGCAGTTCTTC
>TRBJ2-7|TRBV7-6|TRBD1|14|.
CANSRDSRSSEQYF
TGTGCCAACAGCCGGGACAGCAGGTCTTCCGAGCAGTACTTC
>TRBJ2-3|TRBV7-2|.|16|few
CASSLIAGSSTDTQYF
TGTGCCAGCAGCTTAATAGCTGGCTCTAGCACAGATACGCAGTATTTT
>TRBJ1-2|TRBV7-2|.|13|.
CASSLAENRGYTF
TGTGCCAGCAGCTTAGCGGAAAATCGGGGCTACACCTTC
>TRBJ1-4|TRBV5-1|.|16|.
CASSLGTFTTNEKLFF
TGCGCCAGCAGCTTGGGGACATTTACGACTAATGAAAAACTGTTTTTT
>TRBJ1-6|TRBV5-1|.|13|few
CASSLDANSPLHF
TGCGCCAGCAGCTTGGACGCGAATTCACCCCTCCACTTT
>TRBJ2-1|TRBV7-9|.|14|many
CASSLAQSANEQFF
TGTGCCAGCAGCTTAGCCCAATCCGCCAATGAGCAGTTCTTC
>TRBJ2-7|TRBV4-2|TRBD2|15|.
CASSQDTSGSYEQYF
TGTGCCAGCAGCCAAGATACTAGCGGGAGCTACGAGCAGTACTTC
>TRBJ2-7|TRBV9|.|13|few
CASSVGTTYEQYF
TGTGCCAGCAGCGTAGGAACTACCTACGAGCAGTACTTC
>TRBJ2-3|TRBV2|.|15|many
CASLKGDRYTDTQYF
TGTGCCAGCCTTAAAGGTGACCGATACACAGATACGCAGTATTTT
>TRBJ1-1|TRBV6-5|TRBD1|13|many
CASSYRDSAEAFF
TGTGCCAGCAGTTACCGGGACAGTGCTGAAGCTTTCTTT
>TRBJ2-7|TRBV7-9|.|16|few
CASSSPRTGAAYEQYF
TGTGCCAGCAGCTCACCCCGTACCGGGGCCGCCTACGAGCAGTACTTC
>TRBJ1-1|TRBV20-1|.|14|many
CSARVPGAPTEAFF
TGCAGTGCTAGAGTCCCGGGGGCGCCCACTGAAGCTTTCTTT
>TRBJ2-5|TRBV7-8|.|15|.
CASSPTGVIQETQYF
TGTGCCAGCAGCCCCACGGGAGTCATCCAAGAGACCCAGTACTTC
>TRBJ2-7|TRBV12-3/TRBV12-4|.|17|.
CASSREAGLNPSYEQYF
TGTGCCAGCAGTCGGGAAGCGGGCCTTAACCCCTCCTACGAGCAGTACTTC
>TRBJ1-6|TRBV5-1|.|15|many
CASSLAQGGNSPLHF
TGCGCCAGCAGCTTGGCACAGGGCGGAAATTCACCCCTCCACTTT
>TRBJ1-5|TRBV6-6|TRBD1|14|.
CASSEQGIHQPQHF
TGTGCCAGCAGTGAACAGGGGATCCATCAGCCCCAGCATTTT
>TRBJ2-7|TRBV20-1|TRBD2|13|.
CSAPTSGAYEQYF
TGCAGTGCCCCGACTAGCGGGGCCTACGAGCAGTACTTC
>TRBJ2-2|TRBV2|.|12|few
CASSGATGELFF
TGTGCCAGCAGTGGTGCAACCGGGGAGCTGTTTTTT
>TRBJ1-2|TRBV18|.|13|.
CASSPRTADGYTF
TGTGCCAGCTCACCACGTACGGCGGATGGCTACACCTTC
>TRBJ2-7|TRBV6-5|.|13|.
CASSLGGPYEQYF
TGTGCCAGCAGTTTGGGGGGCCCCTACGAGCAGTACTTC
>TRBJ2-3|TRBV5-6|TRBD2|16|many
CASSSVLAGITDTQYF
TGTGCCAGCAGCAGCGTTCTAGCGGGGATCACAGATACGCAGTATTTT
>TRBJ2-7|TRBV6-1|.|15|many
CASSETSTGTYEQYF
TGTGCCAGCAGTGAGACCTCGACTGGAACCTACGAGCAGTACTTC
>TRBJ2-6|TRBV6-1|.|15|few
CASSEASSGANVLTF
TGTGCCAGCAGTGAAGCTAGCTCTGGGGCCAACGTCCTGACTTTC
>TRBJ2-3|TRBV6-4|TRBD2|15|few
CASSVGSGSSDTQYF
TGTGCCAGCAGTGTTGGTAGCGGGAGTTCAGATACGCAGTATTTT
>TRBJ2-7|TRBV7-9|TRBD1|14|few
CASTSRDRAYEQYF
TGTGCCAGCACCTCCCGGGACAGGGCCTACGAGCAGTACTTC
>TRBJ2-1|TRBV7-9|.|17|.
CASSHNNRFPFYNEQFF
TGTGCCAGCAGCCACAATAACAGGTTCCCCTTCTACAATGAGCAGTTCTTC
>TRBJ1-2|TRBV7-9|.|14|many
CASSLGVMSGGYTF
TGTGCCAGCAGCTTAGGTGTGATGTCGGGAGGCTACACCTTC
>TRBJ2-7|TRBV2|.|13|.
CASSEGAGNEQYF
TGTGCCAGCAGTGAAGGTGCTGGAAACGAGCAGTACTTC
>TRBJ2-7|TRBV20-1|TRBD2|16|.
CSARDGFAGDFYEQYF
TGCAGTGCTAGAGATGGGTTTGCGGGAGATTTCTACGAGCAGTACTTC
>TRBJ1-1|TRBV3-2|.|14|few
CASTPPTKNTEAFF
TGTGCCAGCACCCCTCCCACTAAGAACACTGAAGCTTTCTTT
>TRBJ1-2|TRBV9|.|14|many
CASSVGLHGYGYTF
TGTGCCAGCAGCGTAGGTCTTCACGGTTATGGCTACACCTTC
>TRBJ1-1|TRBV6-5|TRBD1|14|.
CASRRNPGGTEAFF
TGTGCCAGCAGGCGAAATCCAGGGGGCACTGAAGCTTTCTTT
>TRBJ2-3|TRBV28|.|13|few
CASSYPSTDTQYF
TGTGCCAGCAGTTACCCCAGCACAGATACGCAGTATTTT
>TRBJ1-3|TRBV18|.|18|.
CASSPQPSGPSSGNTIYF
TGTGCCAGCTCACCACAACCGTCAGGACCTAGCTCTGGAAACACCATATATTTT
>TRBJ2-2|TRBV11-2|.|16|.
CASSQIRGDYTGELFF
TGTGCCAGCAGTCAAATACGGGGAGACTACACCGGGGAGCTGTTTTTT
>TRBJ1-2|TRBV12-3/TRBV12-4|.|13|many
CASSSQGTYGYTF
TGTGCCAGCAGTTCCCAGGGGACGTATGGCTACACCTTC
>TRBJ2-1|TRBV7-6|.|15|few
CASSSRDSDRREQFF
TGTGCCAGCAGCAGCCGGGACTCCGACCGAAGGGAGCAGTTCTTC